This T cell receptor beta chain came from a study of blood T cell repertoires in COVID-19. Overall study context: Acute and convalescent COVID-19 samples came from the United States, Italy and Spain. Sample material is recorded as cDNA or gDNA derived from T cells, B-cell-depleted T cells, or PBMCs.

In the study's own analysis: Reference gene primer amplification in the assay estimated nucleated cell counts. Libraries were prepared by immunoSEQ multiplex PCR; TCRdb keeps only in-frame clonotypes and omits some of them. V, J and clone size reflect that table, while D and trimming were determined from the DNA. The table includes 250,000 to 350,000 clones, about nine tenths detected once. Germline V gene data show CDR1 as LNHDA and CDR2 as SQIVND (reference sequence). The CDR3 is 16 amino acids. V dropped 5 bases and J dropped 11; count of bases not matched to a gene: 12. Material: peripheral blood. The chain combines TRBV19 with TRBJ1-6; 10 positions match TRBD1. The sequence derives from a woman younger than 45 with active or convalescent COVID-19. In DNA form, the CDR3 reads TGTGCCAGTAGTCCTAATGCCGGGACAGGGGTAACACCCCTCCACTTT. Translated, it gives CASSPNAGTGVTPLHF.